This T cell receptor beta chain was identified in a study of response to subunit inactivated influenza vaccine. Findings and limits, study-wide: The authors suggested that few new T cells are recruited per seasonal influenza vaccination.

V lost 3 bases to trimming and J lost 4 bases, with 13 bases between them. The CDR3 runs to 14 residues. Looked up from germline, CDR1 is SGHRS and CDR2 is YFSETQ. TCRdb re-called the RT-PCR reads through MiXCR, storing one row per CDR3 protein. The repertoire holds some 640,000 distinct CDR3 sequences, with over 11% as singletons. This clonotype was counted between two and nine times. Its matching antigen is unknown. The sequences come from PBMCs from blood, collected 14 to 15 days before vaccination. The chain carries TRBV5-1 and TRBJ2-5, with no clear D. This clonotype originated in a man aged 50-60 years who received an inactivated influenza vaccine. DNA for the CDR3: TGCGCCAGCAGCTCGAAGCCAATCGGAGAGACCCAGTACTTC. It codes for CASSSKPIGETQYF.